This passage covers 22 T cell receptor beta chains from one sample sequenced in a study of T-cell reconstitution after alpha-beta-depleted transplantation in children. Molecular barcoding with unique molecular identifiers was used for the TCRbeta library. TCRdb reanalysed the PCR reads using MiXCR and keeps one entry per CDR3 protein. The data show approximately 340,000 distinct CDR3 sequences, with 10% seen just once and about 2.3% held by the top ten. The source was PBMCs from the stem cell graft donor, collected from the stem cell graft. These receptors originate from a human donor who donated a stem cell graft to a child with acute lymphoblastic leukemia.

The table lists this clonotype with many counts. CDR3: CASRDTRPGELFF. CDR3 bases: TGTGCCAGCAGGGATACAAGGCCCGGGGAGCTGTTTTTT. The rearrangement uses TRBV21-1 and TRBJ2-2. TRBV21-1 is classified as a pseudogene. The CDR3 length is 13 residues.

The chain couples TRBV5-1 to TRBJ1-2, with 9 bases that match TRBD1. The CDR3 length is 12 residues. Germline trimming cut 5 bases from V and 8 bases from J; bases unmatched to any gene: 4. Germline CDR1 and CDR2: SGHRS and YFSETQ. DNA for the CDR3: TGCGCCAGCAGTACACAGGGGGCCGGCTACACCTTC. Encoded protein: CASSTQGAGYTF.

This clonotype was counted ten times or more. The rearrangement joins TRBV7-9 to TRBJ2-4; TRBD1 agrees at 7 bases. The CDR3 length is 14 residues. Germline CDR1 and CDR2: SEHNR and FQNEAQ (reference sequence). The V gene end was trimmed by 3 bases and the J gene end by 1 base; junction bases not matched to a gene: 0. The CDR3 nucleotides read TGTGCCAGCAGCTTCAGGGGGGCCAAAAACATTCAGTACTTC. Its translation: CASSFRGAKNIQYF.

The V gene is TRBV5-1, the J gene TRBJ1-2, with 9 bases that match TRBD1. Germline lookup yields CDR1 SGHRS and CDR2 YFSETQ. The CDR3 runs 14 residues. The V segment lost 4 bases and the J segment 4 bases; nucleotides outside the gene matches: 5. CDR3 sequence: CASSGGQGSYGYTF. DNA for the CDR3: TGCGCCAGCAGCGGGGGACAGGGCTCCTATGGCTACACCTTC.

This clonotype occurred a few times. The CDR3, as DNA: TGTGCCAGCAGCTGGGGGACAGCATTATCCTACGAGCAGTACTTC. This translates into CASSWGTALSYEQYF. V usage is TRBV5-4 and J usage is TRBJ2-7, with 7 bases matching TRBD1. CDR1 is SGHNT and CDR2 is YYREEE in the germline V gene (reference sequence). V lost 3 bases to trimming and J lost 1 base; unmatched junction nucleotides: 7. The CDR3 has 15 amino acids.

The chain carries TRBV7-2 and TRBJ2-7; TRBD1 matches 8 bases. The CDR3 consists of 14 residues. The germline V gene encodes CDR1 SGHTA and CDR2 FQGNSA. J was trimmed by 2 bases and V by 1 base; bases with no gene match: 1. The CDR3 loop is CASSLEGQAYEQYF. CDR3 nucleotides: TGTGCCAGCAGCTTAGAGGGACAGGCCTACGAGCAGTACTTC.

This clonotype has at least ten counts. This chain joins TRBV6-6 and TRBJ1-1; no firm D call. V was cut by 0 bases and J by 4 bases, with 6 bases left in between. Germline V lookup: CDR1 MNHNY, CDR2 SVGAGI (reference sequence). The CDR3 loop spans 13 amino acids. CDR3 region: CASSYSGSTEAFF. DNA of the CDR3: TGTGCCAGCAGTTACTCAGGCAGCACTGAAGCTTTCTTT.

This clonotype has a handful of counts. The CDR3 DNA is TGCGCCAGCAGCTCCAGGGGAGAAATGAACACTGAAGCTTTCTTT. This sequence encodes CASSSRGEMNTEAFF. V usage is TRBV5-1 and J usage is TRBJ1-1; maybe TRBD1 (6 bases). The CDR3 runs to 15 residues. The germline V gene has CDR1 SGHRS and CDR2 YFSETQ. The germline V and J ends were trimmed by 3 bases and 0 bases, with 12 bases remaining between them.

This clonotype has a handful of counts. The chain links TRBV12-3 or TRBV12-4 to TRBJ2-1; no definite D call. There are 13 residues in the CDR3. With 4 bases removed from V and 9 bases from J, the gap between germline ends came to 13 bases. In DNA, the CDR3 is TGTGCCAGCAGTTCTTTTGACTCGGGTGAGCAGTTCTTC. Its protein product is CASSSFDSGEQFF.

This clonotype has only a few counts. The chain combines TRBV7-3 with TRBJ2-1; 10 bases line up with TRBD2. V shed 2 bases, J shed 2 bases, and the junction held 3 bases outside the gene matches. Germline V CDR1 and CDR2: SGHTA, FQGTGA. The CDR3 extends over 16 amino acids. Here the CDR3 reads CASSLALAGAYNEQFF. For the CDR3, the DNA is TGTGCCAGCAGCTTAGCCCTAGCGGGAGCCTACAATGAGCAGTTCTTC.

This clonotype was observed at least ten times. This chain uses TRBV29-1 with TRBJ1-5, with TRBD1 matching over 7 bases. CDR1 SQVTM and CDR2 ANQGSEA come from the germline V gene. Trimming cost V 4 bases and J 4 bases; bases outside gene matches: 7. The CDR3 has 14 amino acids. The CDR3 loop is CSVGTGVGNQPQHF. The CDR3, as DNA: TGCAGCGTTGGAACAGGGGTGGGGAATCAGCCCCAGCATTTT.

This chain links TRBV7-2 with TRBJ2-3; D not certain. V lost 3 bases, J lost 1 base, and 14 bases lay in between. CDR3 length: 16 residues. Germline CDR1 is SGHTA and CDR2 is FQGNSA. The CDR3 bases are TGTGCCAGCAGCTTTGGGTTTTCCGTCGGCACAGATACGCAGTATTTT. Amino acid sequence: CASSFGFSVGTDTQYF.

V gene TRBV12-3 or TRBV12-4 combines with J gene TRBJ2-1; TRBD2 matches at 16 bases. This CDR3 spans 20 amino acids. The V gene end was trimmed by 4 bases and the J gene end by 1 base; junction bases not matched to a gene: 10. DNA of the CDR3: TGTGCCAGCAGTTCCAACGGGGGGACTAGCGGGAGGGAATCCTACAATGAGCAGTTCTTC. This codes for CASSSNGGTSGRESYNEQFF.

The chain carries TRBV20-1 and TRBJ1-3; D gene unclear. The CDR3 has 16 amino acids. CDR1 and CDR2 (germline): DFQATT, SNEGSKA (reference sequence). Trimming shortened V by 0 bases and J by 0 bases, and 12 bases separated the two germline ends. CDR3 nucleotides: TGCAGTGCTAGAGATGCAGAAAGGAACTCTGGAAACACCATATATTTT. It encodes CSARDAERNSGNTIYF.

This clonotype showed up just a few times. This chain joins TRBV27 and TRBJ2-7; possibly TRBD1 for D (6 bases). The CDR3 has 13 residues. Trimming cost V 2 bases and J 6 bases, with 11 bases left between them. The germline gives CDR1 MNHEY, CDR2 SMNVEV (reference sequence). The CDR3 loop is CASSLTGYFEQYF. CDR3 nucleotide sequence: TGTGCCAGCAGTTTAACAGGGTACTTCGAGCAGTACTTC.

The chain employs TRBV27 and TRBJ1-2, with D possibly TRBD1 on 5 matching bases. The CDR3 is 13 amino acids. V was pared by 8 bases and J by 8 bases, with 18 bases between. Germline loops: CDR1 MNHEY, CDR2 SMNVEV (reference sequence). The CDR3 region has the DNA TGTGCCAGCGCCCCAAATTGGGGGGAAGGCTACACCTTC. Translation gives CASAPNWGEGYTF.

The genes are TRBV29-1 and TRBJ1-1, with TRBD1 matching 12 bases. The junction had 1 base not matched to a gene; V was cut back by 4 bases and J by 1 base. CDR1 and CDR2 (germline): SQVTM, ANQGSEA. The CDR3 is 14 amino acids. The CDR3 loop reads CSVGDRGRNTEAFF. Written as DNA, the CDR3 is TGCAGCGTTGGGGACAGGGGGCGGAACACTGAAGCTTTCTTT.

This clonotype was detected a few times. This chain connects TRBV7-2 to TRBJ2-5; 9 bases are a match to TRBD1. Looked up from germline, CDR1 is SGHTA and CDR2 is FQGNSA. V gave up 8 bases and J gave up 1 base; unmatched junction bases: 2. The CDR3 totals 13 residues. The CDR3 region is CASRTGAQETQYF. Written as DNA, the CDR3 is TGTGCCAGCCGGACAGGGGCCCAAGAGACCCAGTACTTC.

This clonotype has a handful of counts. The chain employs TRBV3-1 and TRBJ2-7, with TRBD2 matching 7 bases. Trimming took 0 bases from V and 5 from J; bases not matched to a gene: 7. The CDR3 sequence is 15 residues long. The germline CDR1 and CDR2 sequences are LGHDT and YNNKEL (reference sequence). For the CDR3, the DNA is TGTGCCAGCAGCCAAGAAGCGGGGAGTTTCGACGAGCAGTACTTC. It encodes CASSQEAGSFDEQYF.

This clonotype came up a few times. The CDR3 region has the DNA TGTGCCACCAGCAGAGAAAGGGTGGGGTTCGATGAGCAGTTCTTC. This gives the protein CATSRERVGFDEQFF. The chain joins TRBV15 to TRBJ2-1, with D uncertain. V gave up 0 bases and J gave up 8 bases, with 14 bases separating them. The CDR3 has 15 residues. Germline loops: CDR1 LNHNV, CDR2 YYDKDF (reference sequence).

The sample holds a few counts of this clonotype. J is TRBJ2-3 and V is TRBV21-1; whether TRBD1, the table's D call, matches the DNA was not checked. TRBV21-1 is a recognized pseudogene. The CDR3 sequence is 16 residues long. The CDR3 reads CASSAGPTLSTDTQYF. The CDR3, as DNA: TGTGCCAGCAGCGCGGGACCGACCCTTAGCACAGATACGCAGTATTTT.

J is TRBJ2-1 and V is TRBV28; weak D call: TRBD2 (6 bases). The germline V gene encodes CDR1 MDHEN and CDR2 SYDVKM. The CDR3 is 17 amino acids. V was trimmed by 3 bases and J by 2 bases, leaving 17 bases between them. CDR3 in amino acids: CASSFPSLAITYNEQFF. The CDR3 DNA reads TGTGCCAGCAGTTTCCCCTCTCTAGCGATCACCTACAATGAGCAGTTCTTC.